The TCR beta chain described here comes from a study of CD8 T cells in ankylosing spondylitis. Study conclusions and caveats: With a CD8+ phenotype, disease-linked clones were relatively rare in peripheral blood.

Per the germline V gene, CDR1 is ENHRY and CDR2 is SYGVKD. This CDR3 has 13 amino acids. Regarding this clonotype: Its antigen is unknown. At one end, the junction sequence differs from germline, possibly due to a read error.

Quantitative molecular-barcoded 5'-RACE generated the TCR beta libraries. TCRdb re-called the 5' RACE reads through MiXCR, storing one row per CDR3 protein. The repertoire holds almost 250,000 distinct CDR3 sequences, with over 30% as singletons. This sequence joins TRBV10-3 and TRBJ2-7; perhaps TRBD2 as D (5 bases). The sample consisted of blood, either unsorted or a sorted T cell fraction (not recorded which). This receptor was taken from a male donor with ankylosing spondylitis or in good health (not recorded which). CDR3 loop: CAISESPGYGQYF. DNA of the CDR3: TGTGCCATCAGTGAGTCGCCGGGGTACGGGCAGTACTTC.